This T cell receptor (beta chain) was sequenced during a study of T cell responses to AZD1222 COVID-19 vaccine. Assay used: immunoSEQ multiplex PCR; TCRdb lists only in-frame clones, some missing. The repertoire has about 97,000 clones, around 88% of them found once; the top ten carry around 7%. The CDR3 covers 15 residues. Germline V gives CDR1 SNHLY, CDR2 FYNNEI. Trimming removed 0 bases from V and 2 bases from J, with 11 bases in between. The chain is built from TRBV2 and TRBJ2-7; possible D gene TRBD2, 5 bases. This sequence was found in an adult in good health. The sample consisted of peripheral blood, taken on day 0 of AZD1222 vaccination. CDR3 nucleotide sequence: TGTGCCAGCAGTGAAGCGACGACGCGGGCCTACGAGCAGTACTTC. Its translation: CASSEATTRAYEQYF.